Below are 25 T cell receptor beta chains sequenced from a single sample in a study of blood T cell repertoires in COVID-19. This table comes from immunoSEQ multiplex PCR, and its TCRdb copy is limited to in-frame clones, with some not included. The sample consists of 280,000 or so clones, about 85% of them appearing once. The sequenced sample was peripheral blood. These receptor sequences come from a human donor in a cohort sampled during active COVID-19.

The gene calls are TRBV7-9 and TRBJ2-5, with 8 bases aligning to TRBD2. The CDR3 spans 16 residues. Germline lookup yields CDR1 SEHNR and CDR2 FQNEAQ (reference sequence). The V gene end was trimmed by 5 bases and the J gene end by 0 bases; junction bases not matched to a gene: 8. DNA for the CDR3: TGTGCCAGCAGCCTTAGGACTAGCTGGGACCAAGAGACCCAGTACTTC. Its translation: CASSLRTSWDQETQYF. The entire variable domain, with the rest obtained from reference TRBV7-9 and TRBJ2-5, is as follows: DTGVSQNPRHKITKRGQNVTFRCDPISEHNRLYWYRQTLGQGPEFLTYFQNEAQLEKSRLLSDRFSAERPKGSFSTLEIQRTEQGDSAMYLCASSLRTSWDQETQYFGPGTRLLVL.

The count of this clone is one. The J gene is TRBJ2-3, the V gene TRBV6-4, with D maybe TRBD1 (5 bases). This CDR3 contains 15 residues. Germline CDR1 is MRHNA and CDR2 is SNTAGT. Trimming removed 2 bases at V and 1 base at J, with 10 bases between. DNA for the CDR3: TGTGCCAGCAGTGACGACAGCATCCGCACAGATACGCAGTATTTT. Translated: CASSDDSIRTDTQYF.

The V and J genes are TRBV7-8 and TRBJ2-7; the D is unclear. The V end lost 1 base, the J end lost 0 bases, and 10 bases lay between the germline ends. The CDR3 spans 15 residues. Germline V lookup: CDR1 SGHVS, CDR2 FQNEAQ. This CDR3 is CASSLGLDASYEQYF. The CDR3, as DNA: TGTGCCAGCAGCTTAGGACTGGATGCCTCCTACGAGCAGTACTTC.

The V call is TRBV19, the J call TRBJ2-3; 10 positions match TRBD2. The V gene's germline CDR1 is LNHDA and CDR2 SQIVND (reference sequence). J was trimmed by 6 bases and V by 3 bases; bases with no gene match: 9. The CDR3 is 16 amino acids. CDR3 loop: CASSMISSGRSDTQYF. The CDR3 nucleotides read TGTGCCAGTAGTATGATATCTAGCGGGAGATCTGATACGCAGTATTTT.

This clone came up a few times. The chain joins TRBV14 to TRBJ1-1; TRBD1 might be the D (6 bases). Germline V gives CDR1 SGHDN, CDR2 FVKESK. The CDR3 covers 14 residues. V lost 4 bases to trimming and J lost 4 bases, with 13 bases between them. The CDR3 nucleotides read TGTGCCAGCAGCCTCAGGGGTGCGGGCACTGAAGCTTTCTTT. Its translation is CASSLRGAGTEAFF.

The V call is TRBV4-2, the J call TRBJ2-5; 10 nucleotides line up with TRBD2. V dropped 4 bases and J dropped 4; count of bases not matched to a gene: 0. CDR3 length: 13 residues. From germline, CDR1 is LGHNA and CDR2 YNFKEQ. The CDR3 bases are TGTGCCAGCAGCCCTAGCGGGAGAGAGACCCAGTACTTC. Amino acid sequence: CASSPSGRETQYF.

CDR3 in DNA: TGTGCCAGCAGTTTACGGACTAGCGGGAAAAATTTGGTCGATGAGCAGTTCTTC. Protein product: CASSLRTSGKNLVDEQFF. This chain connects TRBV28 to TRBJ2-1, with TRBD2 identical over 12 bases. This CDR3 spans 18 amino acids. The germline V gene encodes CDR1 MDHEN and CDR2 SYDVKM. Trimming took 2 bases from V and 8 from J; bases not matched to a gene: 13.

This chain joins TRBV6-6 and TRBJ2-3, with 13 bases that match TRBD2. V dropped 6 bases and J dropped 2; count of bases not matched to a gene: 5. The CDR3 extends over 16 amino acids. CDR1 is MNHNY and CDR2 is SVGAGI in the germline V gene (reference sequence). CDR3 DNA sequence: TGTGCCAGCAGAGCGGGACTAGCGGGGAACACAGATACGCAGTATTTT. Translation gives CASRAGLAGNTDTQYF.

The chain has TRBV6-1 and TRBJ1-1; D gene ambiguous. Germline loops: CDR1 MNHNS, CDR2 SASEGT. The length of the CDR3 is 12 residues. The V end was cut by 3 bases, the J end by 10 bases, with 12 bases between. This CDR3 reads CASSDPVQAAFF. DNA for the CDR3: TGTGCCAGCAGTGACCCCGTTCAAGCAGCTTTCTTT.

The CDR3: CASSRTSGAISYNEQFF. CDR3 bases: TGTGCCAGCAGCCGAACTAGCGGGGCTATCTCCTACAATGAGCAGTTCTTC. The chain employs TRBV3-1 (or the pseudogene TRBV3-2) and TRBJ2-1, with 10 bases fitting TRBD2. This CDR3 is 17 amino acids long. Germline lookup yields CDR1 LGHDT and CDR2 YNNKEL (reference sequence). The trim removed 4 bases at V and 0 bases at J, leaving 6 bases unmatched.

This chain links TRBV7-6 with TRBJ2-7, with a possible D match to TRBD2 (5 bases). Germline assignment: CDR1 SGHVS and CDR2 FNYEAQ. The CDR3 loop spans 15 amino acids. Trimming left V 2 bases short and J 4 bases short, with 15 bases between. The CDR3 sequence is CASSLLPGTIYEQYF. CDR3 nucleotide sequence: TGTGCCAGCAGCTTACTCCCGGGAACCATTTACGAGCAGTACTTC.

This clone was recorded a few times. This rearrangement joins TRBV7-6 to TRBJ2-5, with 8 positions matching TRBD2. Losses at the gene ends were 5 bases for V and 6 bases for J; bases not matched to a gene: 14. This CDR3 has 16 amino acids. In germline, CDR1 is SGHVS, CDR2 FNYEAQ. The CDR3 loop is CASSQTTRTSKKTQYF. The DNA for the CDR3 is TGTGCCAGCAGCCAAACTACTCGGACTAGCAAGAAGACCCAGTACTTC.

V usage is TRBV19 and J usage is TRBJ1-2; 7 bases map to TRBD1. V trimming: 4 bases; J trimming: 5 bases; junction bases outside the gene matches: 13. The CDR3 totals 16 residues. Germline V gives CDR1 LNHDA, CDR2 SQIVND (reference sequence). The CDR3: CASSTFGTEDIYGYTF. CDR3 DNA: TGTGCCAGTAGTACCTTTGGGACAGAAGATATTTATGGCTACACCTTC.

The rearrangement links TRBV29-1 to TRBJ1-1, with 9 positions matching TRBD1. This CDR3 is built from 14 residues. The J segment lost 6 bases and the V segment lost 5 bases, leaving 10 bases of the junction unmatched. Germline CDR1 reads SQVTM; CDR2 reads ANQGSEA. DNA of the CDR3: TGCAGCGTTCAACCGACAGGGGGGTTGTCTGAAGCTTTCTTT. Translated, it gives CSVQPTGGLSEAFF. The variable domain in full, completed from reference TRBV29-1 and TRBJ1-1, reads SAVISQKPSRDICQRGTSLTIQCQVDSQVTMMFWYRQQPGQSLTLIATANQGSEATYESGFVIDKFPISRPNLTFSTLTVSNMSPEDSSIYLCSVQPTGGLSEAFFGQGTRLTVV.

The CDR3 protein is CASSHRVAGSGTDTQYF. Written as DNA, the CDR3 is TGTGCCAGCAGCCACCGGGTAGCGGGGTCGGGCACAGATACGCAGTATTTT. The chain combines TRBV11-3 with TRBJ2-3, with 8 bases identical to TRBD2. In germline, CDR1 is SGHNT, CDR2 YENEEA. The CDR3 contains 17 residues. Germline trimming cut 5 bases from V and 1 base from J; bases unmatched to any gene: 11.

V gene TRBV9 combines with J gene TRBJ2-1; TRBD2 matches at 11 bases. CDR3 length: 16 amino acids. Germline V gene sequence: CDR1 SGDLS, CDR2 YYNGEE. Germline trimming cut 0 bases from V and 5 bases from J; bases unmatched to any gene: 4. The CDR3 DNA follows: TGTGCCAGCAGCGTAGAGCTAGCGGGAGGTAACAATGAGCAGTTCTTC. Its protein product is CASSVELAGGNNEQFF. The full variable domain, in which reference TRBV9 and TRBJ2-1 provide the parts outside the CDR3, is DSGVTQTPKHLITATGQRVTLRCSPRSGDLSVYWYQQSLDQGLQFLIQYYNGEERAKGNILERFSAQQFPDLHSELNLSSLELGDSALYFCASSVELAGGNNEQFFGPGTRLTVL.

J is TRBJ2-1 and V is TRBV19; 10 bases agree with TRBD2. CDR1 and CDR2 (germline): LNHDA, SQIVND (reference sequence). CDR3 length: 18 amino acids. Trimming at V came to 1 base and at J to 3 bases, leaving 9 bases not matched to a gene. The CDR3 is CASSIVPAGLAFYNEQFF. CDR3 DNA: TGTGCCAGTAGTATAGTTCCTGCGGGACTAGCGTTCTACAATGAGCAGTTCTTC.

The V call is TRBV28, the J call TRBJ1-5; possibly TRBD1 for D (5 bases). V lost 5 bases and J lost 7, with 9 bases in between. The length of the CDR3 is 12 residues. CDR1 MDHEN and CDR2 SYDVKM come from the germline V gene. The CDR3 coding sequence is TGTGCCAGCAGTCGGGGGTGGCAGCCCCAGCATTTT. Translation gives CASSRGWQPQHF.

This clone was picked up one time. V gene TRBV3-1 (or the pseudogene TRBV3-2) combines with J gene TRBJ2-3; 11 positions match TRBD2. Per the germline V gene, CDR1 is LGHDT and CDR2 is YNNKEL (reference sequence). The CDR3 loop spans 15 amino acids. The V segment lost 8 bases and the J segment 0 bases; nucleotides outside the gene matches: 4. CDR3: CASAWTSGSTDTQYF. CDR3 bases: TGTGCCAGCGCTTGGACTAGCGGGAGCACAGATACGCAGTATTTT.

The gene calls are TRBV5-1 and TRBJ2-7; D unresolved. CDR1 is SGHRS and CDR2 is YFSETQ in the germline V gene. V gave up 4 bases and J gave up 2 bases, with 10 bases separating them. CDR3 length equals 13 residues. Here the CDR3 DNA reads TGCGCCAGCAGCCAAGGTACAGCCTACGAGCAGTACTTC. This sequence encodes CASSQGTAYEQYF.

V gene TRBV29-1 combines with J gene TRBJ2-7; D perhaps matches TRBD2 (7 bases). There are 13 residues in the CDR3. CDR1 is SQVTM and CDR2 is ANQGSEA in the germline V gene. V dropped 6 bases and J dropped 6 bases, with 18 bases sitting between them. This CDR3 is CSVALGGLGEQYF. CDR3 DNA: TGCAGCGTGGCGTTGGGGGGGCTTGGCGAGCAGTACTTC.

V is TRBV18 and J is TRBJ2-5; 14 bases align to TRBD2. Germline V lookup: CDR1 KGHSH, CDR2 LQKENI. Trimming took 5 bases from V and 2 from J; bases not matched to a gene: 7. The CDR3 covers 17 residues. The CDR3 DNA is TGTGCCAGCTCAACCGGGACTAGCGGGAGTGGGCAAGAGACCCAGTACTTC. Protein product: CASSTGTSGSGQETQYF. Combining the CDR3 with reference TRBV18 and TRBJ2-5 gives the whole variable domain NAGVMQNPRHLVRRRGQEARLRCSPMKGHSHVYWYRQLPEEGLKFMVYLQKENIIDESGMPKERFSAEFPKEGPSILRIQQVVRGDSAAYFCASSTGTSGSGQETQYFGPGTRLLVL.

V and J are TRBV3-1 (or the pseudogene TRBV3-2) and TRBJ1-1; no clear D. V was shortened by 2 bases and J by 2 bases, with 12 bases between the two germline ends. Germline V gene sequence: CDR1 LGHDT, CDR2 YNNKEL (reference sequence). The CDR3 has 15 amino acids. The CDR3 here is CASSQIMTQNTEAFF. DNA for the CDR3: TGTGCCAGCAGCCAAATCATGACTCAAAACACTGAAGCTTTCTTT.

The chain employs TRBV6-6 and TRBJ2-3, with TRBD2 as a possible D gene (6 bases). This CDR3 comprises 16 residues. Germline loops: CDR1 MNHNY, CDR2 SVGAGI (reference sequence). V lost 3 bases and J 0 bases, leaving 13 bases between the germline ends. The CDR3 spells CASSYGPGSSTDTQYF. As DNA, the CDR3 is TGTGCCAGCAGTTATGGTCCCGGGAGTAGCACAGATACGCAGTATTTT.

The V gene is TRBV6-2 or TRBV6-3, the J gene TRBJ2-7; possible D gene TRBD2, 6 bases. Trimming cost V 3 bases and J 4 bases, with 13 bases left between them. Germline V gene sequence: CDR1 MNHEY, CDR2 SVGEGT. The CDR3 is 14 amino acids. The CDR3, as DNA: TGTGCCAGCAGTTATCCGGGAGTCTCTTACGAGCAGTACTTC. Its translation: CASSYPGVSYEQYF.